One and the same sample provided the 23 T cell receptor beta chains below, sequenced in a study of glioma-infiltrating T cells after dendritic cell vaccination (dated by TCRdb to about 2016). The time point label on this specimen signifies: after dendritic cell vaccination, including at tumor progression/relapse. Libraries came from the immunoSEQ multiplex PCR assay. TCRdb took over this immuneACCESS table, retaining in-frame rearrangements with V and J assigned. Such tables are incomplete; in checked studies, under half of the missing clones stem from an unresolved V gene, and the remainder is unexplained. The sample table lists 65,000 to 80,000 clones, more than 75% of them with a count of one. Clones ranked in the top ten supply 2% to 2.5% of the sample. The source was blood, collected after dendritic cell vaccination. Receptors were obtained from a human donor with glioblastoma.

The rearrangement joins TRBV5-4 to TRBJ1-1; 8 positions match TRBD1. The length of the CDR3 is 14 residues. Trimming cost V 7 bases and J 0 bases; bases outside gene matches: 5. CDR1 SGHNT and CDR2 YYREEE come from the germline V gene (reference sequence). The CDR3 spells CASGTGPMNTEAFF. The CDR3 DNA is TGTGCCAGCGGGACAGGTCCCATGAACACTGAAGCTTTCTTT.

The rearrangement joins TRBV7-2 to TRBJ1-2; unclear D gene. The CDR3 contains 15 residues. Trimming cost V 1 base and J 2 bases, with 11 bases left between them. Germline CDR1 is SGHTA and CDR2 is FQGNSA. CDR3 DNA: TGTGCCAGCAGCTTAGTAGTCACAGCCAACTATGGCTACACCTTC. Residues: CASSLVVTANYGYTF.

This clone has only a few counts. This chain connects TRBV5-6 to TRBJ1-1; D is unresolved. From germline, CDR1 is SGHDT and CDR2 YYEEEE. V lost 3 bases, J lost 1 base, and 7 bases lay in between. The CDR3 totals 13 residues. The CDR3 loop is CASSWEWNTEAFF. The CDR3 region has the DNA TGTGCCAGCAGCTGGGAGTGGAACACTGAAGCTTTCTTT.

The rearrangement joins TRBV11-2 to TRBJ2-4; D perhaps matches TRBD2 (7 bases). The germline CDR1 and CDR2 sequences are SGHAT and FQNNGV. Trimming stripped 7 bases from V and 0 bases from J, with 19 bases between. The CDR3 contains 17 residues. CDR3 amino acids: CASTSRGGSLAKNIQYF. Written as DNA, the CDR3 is TGTGCCAGCACGTCTAGGGGGGGTTCCCTAGCCAAAAACATTCAGTACTTC. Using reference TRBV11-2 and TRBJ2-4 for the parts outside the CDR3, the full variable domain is EAGVAQSPRYKIIEKRQSVAFWCNPISGHATLYWYQQILGQGPKLLIQFQNNGVVDDSQLPKDRFSAERLKGVDSTLKIQPAKLEDSAVYLCASTSRGGSLAKNIQYFGAGTRLSVL.

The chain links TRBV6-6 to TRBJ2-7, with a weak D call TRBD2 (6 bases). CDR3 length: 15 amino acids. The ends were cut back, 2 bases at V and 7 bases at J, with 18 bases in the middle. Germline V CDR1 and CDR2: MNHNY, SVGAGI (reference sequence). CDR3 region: CASSYGGTGVGEQYF. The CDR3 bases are TGTGCCAGCAGTTACGGGGGGACGGGTGTAGGGGAGCAGTACTTC.

The CDR3 region is CASSSTGGRNTEAFF. In nucleotides, the CDR3 is TGTGCCAGCAGCTCGACAGGGGGGAGGAACACTGAAGCTTTCTTT. The J gene is TRBJ1-1, the V gene TRBV7-6; TRBD1 matches 9 bases. This CDR3 has 15 residues. Germline lookup yields CDR1 SGHVS and CDR2 FNYEAQ. V was pared by 4 bases and J by 1 base, with 4 bases of the junction left unmatched.

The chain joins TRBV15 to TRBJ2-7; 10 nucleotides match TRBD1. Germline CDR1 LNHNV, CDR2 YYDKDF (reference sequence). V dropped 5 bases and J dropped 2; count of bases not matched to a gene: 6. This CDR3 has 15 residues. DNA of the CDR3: TGTGCCACCAGCCTACGGACAGGGGGGGCCTACGAGCAGTACTTC. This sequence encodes CATSLRTGGAYEQYF. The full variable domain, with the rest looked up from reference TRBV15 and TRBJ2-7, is DAMVIQNPRYQVTQFGKPVTLSCSQTLNHNVMYWYQQKSSQAPKLLFHYYDKDFNNEADTPDNFQSRRPNTSFCFLDIRSPGLGDTAMYLCATSLRTGGAYEQYFGPGTRLTVT.

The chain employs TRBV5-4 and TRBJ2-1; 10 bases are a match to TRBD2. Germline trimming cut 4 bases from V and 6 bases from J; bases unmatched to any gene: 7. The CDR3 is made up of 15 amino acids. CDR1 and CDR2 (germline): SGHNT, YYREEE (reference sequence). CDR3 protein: CASSGGLAGGNEQFF. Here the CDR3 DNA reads TGTGCCAGCAGCGGTGGGTTAGCGGGAGGCAATGAGCAGTTCTTC.

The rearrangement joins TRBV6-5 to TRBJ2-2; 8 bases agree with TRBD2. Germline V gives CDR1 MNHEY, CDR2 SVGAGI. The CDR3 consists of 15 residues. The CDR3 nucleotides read TGTGCGGCCAAGTCGGGAGGGGAGGGTCTCGGGGAGCTGTTTTTT. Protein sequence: CAAKSGGEGLGELFF.

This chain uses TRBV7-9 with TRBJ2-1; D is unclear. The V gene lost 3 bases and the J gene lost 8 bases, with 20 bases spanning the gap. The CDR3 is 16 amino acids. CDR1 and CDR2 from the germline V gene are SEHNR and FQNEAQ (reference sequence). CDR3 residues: CASSLGLDMYIDEQFF. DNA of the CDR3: TGTGCCAGCAGCTTGGGCCTCGACATGTACATCGATGAGCAGTTCTTC.

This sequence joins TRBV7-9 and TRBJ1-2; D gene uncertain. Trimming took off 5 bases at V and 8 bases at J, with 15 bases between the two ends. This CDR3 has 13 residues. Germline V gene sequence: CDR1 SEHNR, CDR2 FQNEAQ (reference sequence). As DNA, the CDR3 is TGTGCCAGCAGCCCCTCGGGATTTAGGGGCTACACCTTC. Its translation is CASSPSGFRGYTF.

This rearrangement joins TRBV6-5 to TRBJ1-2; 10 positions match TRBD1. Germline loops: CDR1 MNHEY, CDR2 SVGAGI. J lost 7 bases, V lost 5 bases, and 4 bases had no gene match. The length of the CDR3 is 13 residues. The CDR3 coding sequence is TGTGCCAGCAGTCCGGACAGGGGGGGTGGCTACACCTTC. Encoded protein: CASSPDRGGGYTF.

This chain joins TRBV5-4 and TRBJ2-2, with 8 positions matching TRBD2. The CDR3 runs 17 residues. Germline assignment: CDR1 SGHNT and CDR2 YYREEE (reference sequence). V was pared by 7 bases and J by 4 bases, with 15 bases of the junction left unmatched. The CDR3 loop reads CASGSGGGGRSTGELFF. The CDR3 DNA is TGTGCCAGCGGGAGCGGGGGCGGTGGGAGAAGCACCGGGGAGCTGTTTTTT.

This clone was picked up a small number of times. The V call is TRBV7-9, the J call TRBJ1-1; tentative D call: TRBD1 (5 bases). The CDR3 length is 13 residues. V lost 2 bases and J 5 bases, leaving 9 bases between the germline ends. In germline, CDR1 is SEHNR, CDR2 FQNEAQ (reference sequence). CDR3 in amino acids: CASSLREGTEAFF. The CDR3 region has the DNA TGTGCCAGCAGCTTAAGGGAGGGGACTGAAGCTTTCTTT. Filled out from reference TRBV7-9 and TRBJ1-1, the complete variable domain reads DTGVSQNPRHKITKRGQNVTFRCDPISEHNRLYWYRQTLGQGPEFLTYFQNEAQLEKSRLLSDRFSAERPKGSFSTLEIQRTEQGDSAMYLCASSLREGTEAFFGQGTRLTVV.

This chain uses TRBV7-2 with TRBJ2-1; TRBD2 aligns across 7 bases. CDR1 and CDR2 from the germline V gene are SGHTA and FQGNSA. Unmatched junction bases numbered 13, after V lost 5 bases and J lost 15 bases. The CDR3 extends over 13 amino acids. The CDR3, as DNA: TGTGCCAGCAGCCAACGCGAGAGGGGACTAAGGTTCTTC. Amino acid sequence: CASSQRERGLRFF.

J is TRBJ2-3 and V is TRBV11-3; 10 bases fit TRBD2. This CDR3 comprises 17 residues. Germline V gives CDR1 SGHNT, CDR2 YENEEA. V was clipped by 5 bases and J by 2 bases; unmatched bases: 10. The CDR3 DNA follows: TGTGCCAGCAGCCGGTCGGTAGCGGGAGGTTTCACAGATACGCAGTATTTT. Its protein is CASSRSVAGGFTDTQYF.

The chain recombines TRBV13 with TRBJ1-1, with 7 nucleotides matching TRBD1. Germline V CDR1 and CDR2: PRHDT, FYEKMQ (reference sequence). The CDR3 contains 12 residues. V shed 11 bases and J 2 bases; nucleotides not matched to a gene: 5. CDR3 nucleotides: TGTGCCGGAAGACAGGGCAACACTGAAGCTTTCTTT. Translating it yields CAGRQGNTEAFF.

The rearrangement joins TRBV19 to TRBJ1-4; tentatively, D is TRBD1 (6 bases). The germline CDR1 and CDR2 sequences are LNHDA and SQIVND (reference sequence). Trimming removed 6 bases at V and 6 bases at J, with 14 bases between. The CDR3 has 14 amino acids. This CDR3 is CASRSRGGDEKLFF. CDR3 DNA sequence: TGTGCCAGTAGAAGCAGGGGAGGGGATGAAAAACTGTTTTTT.

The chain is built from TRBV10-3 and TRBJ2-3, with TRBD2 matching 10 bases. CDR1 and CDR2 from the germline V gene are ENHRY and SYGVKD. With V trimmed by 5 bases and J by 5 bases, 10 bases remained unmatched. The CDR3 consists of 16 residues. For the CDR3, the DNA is TGTGCCATCAGTTTTACTAGCGGGATGGGTCGAGATACGCAGTATTTT. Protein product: CAISFTSGMGRDTQYF.

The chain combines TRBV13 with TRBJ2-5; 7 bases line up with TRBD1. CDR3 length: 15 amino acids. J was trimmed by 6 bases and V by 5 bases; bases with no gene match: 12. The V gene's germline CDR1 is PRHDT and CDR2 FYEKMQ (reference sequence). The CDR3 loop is CASSNSRQGSKTQYF. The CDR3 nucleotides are TGTGCCAGCAGCAACTCCCGACAGGGTTCGAAGACCCAGTACTTC. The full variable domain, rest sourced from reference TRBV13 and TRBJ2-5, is AAGVIQSPRHLIKEKRETATLKCYPIPRHDTVYWYQQGPGQDPQFLISFYEKMQSDKGSIPDRFSAQQFSDYHSELNMSSLELGDSALYFCASSNSRQGSKTQYFGPGTRLLVL.

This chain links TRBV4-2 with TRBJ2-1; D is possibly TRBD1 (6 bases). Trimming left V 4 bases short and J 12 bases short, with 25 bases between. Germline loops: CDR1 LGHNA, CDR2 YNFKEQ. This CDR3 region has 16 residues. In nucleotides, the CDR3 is TGTGCCAGCAGCCCGGAGACTGTCTCCCCTAGAGGGGGGCAGTTCTTC. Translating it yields CASSPETVSPRGGQFF.

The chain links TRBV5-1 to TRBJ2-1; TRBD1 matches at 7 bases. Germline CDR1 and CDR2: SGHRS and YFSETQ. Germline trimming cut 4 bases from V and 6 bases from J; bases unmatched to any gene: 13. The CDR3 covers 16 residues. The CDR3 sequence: CASSPSTGISANEQFF. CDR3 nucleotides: TGCGCCAGCAGCCCTTCGACAGGGATTAGTGCCAATGAGCAGTTCTTC.

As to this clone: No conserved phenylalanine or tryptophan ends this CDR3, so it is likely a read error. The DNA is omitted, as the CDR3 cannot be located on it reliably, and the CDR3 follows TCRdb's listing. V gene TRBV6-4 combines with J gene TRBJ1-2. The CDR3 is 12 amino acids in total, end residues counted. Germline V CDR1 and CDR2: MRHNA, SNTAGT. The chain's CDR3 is CASSDPAGERSN.